What follows are 22 T cell receptor beta chains derived from one specimen sequenced in a study of cytomegalovirus exposure and HLA in healthy donors. Amplification used 60 Vbeta primers and 13 Jbeta primers. Clones were read by immunoSEQ multiplex PCR, and TCRdb kept only the in-frame ones, dropping some. The table lists 120,000 to 150,000 clones, under 90% of them singletons. Sample: PBMCs. These receptors came from a male donor in good health and CMV-seronegative.

The rearrangement links TRBV2 to TRBJ2-5; D possibly corresponds to TRBD2 (6 bases). Trimming removed 11 bases from V and 1 base from J, with 14 bases in between. This CDR3 has 13 residues. Germline V gene sequence: CDR1 SNHLY, CDR2 FYNNEI. CDR3 in amino acids: CASRRAGQETQYF. The CDR3 nucleotides read TGTGCCTCTCGGAGGGCGGGCCAAGAGACCCAGTACTTC. Drawing the rest from reference TRBV2 and TRBJ2-5, the complete variable domain is EPEVTQTPSHQVTQMGQEVILRCVPISNHLYFYWYRQILGQKVEFLVSFYNNEISEKSEIFDDQFSVERPDGSNFTLKIRSTKLEDSAMYFCASRRAGQETQYFGPGTRLLVL.

V and J are TRBV9 and TRBJ1-2; D may be TRBD1 (6 bases). The CDR3 is made up of 14 amino acids. The V and J ends lost 0 bases and 4 bases respectively, with 10 bases between them. Germline V gene data show CDR1 as SGDLS and CDR2 as YYNGEE. The CDR3 DNA is TGTGCCAGCAGCGTAGTGGGGGCGGGCTATGGCTACACCTTC. Residues: CASSVVGAGYGYTF.

V is TRBV30 and J is TRBJ2-7, with 12 bases that match TRBD2. Germline V CDR1 and CDR2: GTSNPN, SVGIG (reference sequence). The J segment lost 1 base and the V segment lost 2 bases, leaving 6 bases of the junction unmatched. The CDR3 is 16 amino acids. CDR3 protein: CAWSQLAGGLSYEQYF. DNA for the CDR3: TGTGCCTGGAGTCAACTAGCGGGAGGCCTATCCTACGAGCAGTACTTC. Supplemented by reference TRBV30 and TRBJ2-7, the full variable domain reads SQTIHQWPATLVQPVGSPLSLECTVEGTSNPNLYWYRQAAGRGLQLLFYSVGIGQISSEVPQNLSASRPQDRQFILSSKKLLLSDSGFYLCAWSQLAGGLSYEQYFGPGTRLTVT.

The chain is built from TRBV7-2 and TRBJ2-7; tentatively, D is TRBD1 (6 bases). The CDR3 is 15 residues long. Trimming took 3 bases from V and 4 from J, leaving 16 bases between them. Per germline, CDR1 SGHTA and CDR2 FQGNSA. The CDR3 is CASSFEGGFAYEQYF. The CDR3 DNA sequence: TGTGCCAGCAGCTTCGAAGGGGGTTTCGCTTACGAGCAGTACTTC.

This chain connects TRBV27 to TRBJ2-5; D is perhaps TRBD2 (6 bases). From germline, CDR1 is MNHEY and CDR2 SMNVEV (reference sequence). The CDR3 runs 13 residues. V lost 5 bases, J lost 4 bases, and 11 bases lay in between. The CDR3 sequence is CASSQRRGETQYF. DNA for the CDR3: TGTGCCAGCAGTCAACGGAGGGGAGAGACCCAGTACTTC.

This chain uses TRBV4-2 with TRBJ2-5, with D perhaps matching TRBD1 (7 bases). The J call may be faulty, since TRBJ2-7 better matches the DNA end. The CDR3 runs 13 residues. Germline CDR1 reads LGHNA; CDR2 reads YNFKEQ. For the CDR3, the DNA is TGTGCCAGCAACGGAGGGGGCAGGAACGAGCAGTACTTC. It translates to CASNGGGRNEQYF.

V gene TRBV6-5 combines with J gene TRBJ2-2; 7 nucleotides align to TRBD1. The germline V gene encodes CDR1 MNHEY and CDR2 SVGAGI. This CDR3 comprises 14 residues. The V segment lost 2 bases and the J segment 6 bases; nucleotides outside the gene matches: 3. Written as DNA, the CDR3 is TGTGCCAGCAGTTACAACAGGGGCCCCGGGGAGCTGTTTTTT. Amino acids: CASSYNRGPGELFF.

This CDR3 reads CSVVLTSEEAAVYEQYF. Here the CDR3 DNA reads TGCAGCGTCGTATTGACTAGCGAGGAGGCGGCGGTCTACGAGCAGTACTTC. This chain connects TRBV29-1 to TRBJ2-7; the match to TRBD2 covers 8 bases. This CDR3 is 17 amino acids long. J gave up 3 bases and V 6 bases, and 19 bases lay outside the gene matches. Per germline, CDR1 SQVTM and CDR2 ANQGSEA.

The chain uses TRBV2 and TRBJ2-7, with TRBD1 identical over 9 bases. V dropped 5 bases and J dropped 7; count of bases not matched to a gene: 3. The CDR3 length is 12 residues. The germline gives CDR1 SNHLY, CDR2 FYNNEI. The CDR3 coding sequence is TGTGCCAGCAGTTGGGACAGGGTAGAGCAGTACTTC. The encoded protein is CASSWDRVEQYF.

Note on this clone: A read error may account for a junction end that differs from germline. The V and J genes are TRBV7-2 and TRBJ2-7, with 8 nucleotides matching TRBD2. CDR3 length equals 14 residues. Germline lookup yields CDR1 SGHTA and CDR2 FQGNSA. CDR3: CASSLDLAGAPRDF. The DNA of the CDR3 is TGTGCCAGCAGCTTAGATCTAGCGGGTGCCCCAAGGGACTTC.

V is TRBV9 and J is TRBJ2-5; 16 bases align to TRBD2. The CDR3 has 16 amino acids. The ends lost 3 bases at V and 3 bases at J; junction bases unmatched: 2. Per germline, CDR1 SGDLS and CDR2 YYNGEE. CDR3 protein: CASSAGTSGREETQYF. The CDR3 DNA reads as TGTGCCAGCAGCGCCGGGACTAGCGGGAGGGAAGAGACCCAGTACTTC.

The chain combines TRBV5-6 with TRBJ1-2; D is unclear. V lost 1 base and J lost 2, with 15 bases in between. CDR1 and CDR2 from the germline V gene are SGHDT and YYEEEE. The CDR3 is made up of 16 amino acids. The CDR3 DNA is TGTGCCAGCAGCTTGACCCTGGGTGAGGGAAACTATGGCTACACCTTC. It is translated as CASSLTLGEGNYGYTF.

This rearrangement joins TRBV7-8 to TRBJ1-5, with D possibly matching TRBD1 (6 bases). V gave up 1 base and J gave up 0 bases, with 13 bases separating them. Germline lookup yields CDR1 SGHVS and CDR2 FQNEAQ. CDR3 size: 17 residues. DNA for the CDR3: TGTGCCAGCAGCTTAGTGGCACAGGGATATAGCAATCAGCCCCAGCATTTT. It encodes CASSLVAQGYSNQPQHF.

This clone was seen more than once but under ten times. The genes are TRBV5-6 and TRBJ1-1, with 7 bases identical to TRBD1. With 1 base clipped from V and 0 bases from J, the junction kept 6 bases outside the gene matches. CDR3 length equals 16 residues. Germline CDR1 reads SGHDT; CDR2 reads YYEEEE. The CDR3, as DNA: TGTGCCAGCAGCTTGTGGGCCAGGGGGATGAACACTGAAGCTTTCTTT. This codes for CASSLWARGMNTEAFF.

This chain links TRBV29-1 with TRBJ2-3; the match to TRBD2 covers 14 bases. The CDR3 contains 16 residues. J lost 2 bases, V lost 6 bases, and 7 bases had no gene match. Germline-derived CDR1 and CDR2 are SQVTM and ANQGSEA. CDR3 coding DNA: TGCAGCGTCCCCCCGGGACTAGCGGGGGTCACAGATACGCAGTATTTT. Protein product: CSVPPGLAGVTDTQYF.

The V and J genes are TRBV6-6 and TRBJ2-7; the D gene is possibly TRBD1 (5 bases). Per the germline V gene, CDR1 is MNHNY and CDR2 is SVGAGI (reference sequence). V lost 0 bases, J lost 1 base, and 13 bases lay in between. The CDR3 runs 16 residues. As DNA, the CDR3 is TGTGCCAGCAGTTACTCGTTAGGGGTTGGGTCCTACGAGCAGTACTTC. This gives the protein CASSYSLGVGSYEQYF.

In its sample, this clone was seen once. The chain employs TRBV6-1 and TRBJ2-7; weak D call: TRBD2 (7 bases). The V and J ends lost 2 bases and 4 bases respectively, with 18 bases between them. Germline loops: CDR1 MNHNS, CDR2 SASEGT. This CDR3 spans 16 amino acids. The CDR3, as DNA: TGTGCCAGCAGTGAAACGGAGGGGGGGGGCGGATACGAGCAGTACTTC. Its protein product is CASSETEGGGGYEQYF.

CDR3: CASSVGGTTYQETQYF. The CDR3 region has the DNA TGTGCCAGCAGCGTAGGTGGGACTACGTACCAAGAGACCCAGTACTTC. J is TRBJ2-5 and V is TRBV9, with 7 nucleotides matching TRBD2. Germline loops: CDR1 SGDLS, CDR2 YYNGEE. The CDR3 has 16 residues. The J segment lost 0 bases and the V segment lost 0 bases, leaving 5 bases of the junction unmatched.

The chain combines TRBV6-5 with TRBJ1-1, with D tentatively TRBD1 (5 bases). V was clipped by 3 bases and J by 6 bases, with 20 bases between them. The germline V gene has CDR1 MNHEY and CDR2 SVGAGI. CDR3 size: 16 residues. CDR3 DNA: TGTGCCAGCAGTTATCGTATAGGTGGGGCAAGAGCTGAAGCTTTCTTT. This gives the protein CASSYRIGGARAEAFF.

The J gene is TRBJ2-5, the V gene TRBV6-5, with D possibly being TRBD1 (6 bases). Germline CDR1 is MNHEY and CDR2 is SVGAGI. Deletions cut 4 bases from V and 0 bases from J, with 12 bases between. This CDR3 has 15 amino acids. The DNA of the CDR3 is TGTGCCAGCAGTTTTCAAGGGGGTAACCAAGAGACCCAGTACTTC. Amino acids: CASSFQGGNQETQYF.

The rearrangement uses TRBV9 and TRBJ2-5, with a tentative D call TRBD2 (5 bases). The CDR3 contains 16 residues. The germline V gene encodes CDR1 SGDLS and CDR2 YYNGEE. Trimming took 7 bases from V and 4 from J, leaving 23 bases between them. The CDR3 sequence: CASLVGEVGVAETQYF. The CDR3 nucleotides read TGTGCCAGCCTTGTGGGAGAGGTGGGTGTGGCAGAGACCCAGTACTTC.

The chain uses TRBV5-6 and TRBJ2-1, with D possibly being TRBD2 (5 bases). V lost 3 bases, J lost 6 bases, and 13 bases lay in between. The V gene's germline CDR1 is SGHDT and CDR2 YYEEEE. This CDR3 has 14 amino acids. CDR3: CASSYLGLTNEQFF. The CDR3 DNA reads as TGTGCCAGCAGCTACCTCGGACTTACCAATGAGCAGTTCTTC. Supplemented by reference TRBV5-6 and TRBJ2-1, the full variable domain reads DAGVTQSPTHLIKTRGQQVTLRCSPKSGHDTVSWYQQALGQGPQFIFQYYEEEERQRGNFPDRFSGHQFPNYSSELNVNALLLGDSALYLCASSYLGLTNEQFFGPGTRLTVL.